The source of this TCR beta chain is a study of OX40 agonist ivuxolimab in advanced cancers. Whole-study context: The patients' treatment was ivuxolimab, an agonistic anti-OX40 (CD134) antibody.

Whole-study results and caveats: CD8+ T cells averaged more expanded clones than CD4+.

The repertoire was sequenced with immunoSEQ multiplex PCR; TCRdb's copy has only in-frame clones and lacks some. The sample lists roughly 63,000 clones, 86% seen once, with roughly 2% in the top ten. V gave up 4 bases and J gave up 0 bases, with 12 bases separating them. The CDR3 has 16 residues. The germline CDR1 and CDR2 sequences are LGHNA and YSLEER. Points on this clone: What it binds is not known.

The specimen was CD4+ or CD8+ T cells sorted from blood, collected in a trial of the OX40 agonist ivuxolimab. This TCR came from an adult with an advanced solid tumor such as melanoma, head and neck, liver or kidney cancer. This rearrangement joins TRBV4-3 to TRBJ2-2; D is unresolved. The CDR3, as DNA: TGCGCCAGCAGCCTTGGGAAGGGATCGAACACCGGGGAGCTGTTTTTT. This translates into CASSLGKGSNTGELFF.